The TCR beta chain described here comes from a study of radiotherapy plus CTLA-4 blockade in lung cancer. Study summary: Objective responses arose in roughly 17% of patients, and under 40% experienced disease control.

Germline V gene lookup returns CDR1 SNHLY and CDR2 FYNNEI. V lost 0 bases, J lost 2 bases, and 1 base lay in between. The CDR3 has 12 amino acids. The data were produced by immunoSEQ multiplex PCR, yet TCRdb's version contains in-frame clones alone and is incomplete. The data contain about 45,000 clones, 65% to 85% of them singletons. This clone was seen just once. Antigen unknown. Findings and limits, study-wide: Expansion in blood of tumor-derived TCR clones was seen after radiotherapy plus ipilimumab. Early clone dynamics of blood T cells, plus interferon-beta, reportedly predicted response best.

Sequencing used peripheral blood, obtained from a patient treated with radiotherapy plus ipilimumab. This receptor was obtained from a human donor with non-small cell lung cancer who had stable disease on radiotherapy plus ipilimumab. This chain connects TRBV2 to TRBJ1-2; unclear D gene. The CDR3 reads CASSEANYGYTF. The CDR3, as DNA: TGTGCCAGCAGTGAAGCCAACTATGGCTACACCTTC.